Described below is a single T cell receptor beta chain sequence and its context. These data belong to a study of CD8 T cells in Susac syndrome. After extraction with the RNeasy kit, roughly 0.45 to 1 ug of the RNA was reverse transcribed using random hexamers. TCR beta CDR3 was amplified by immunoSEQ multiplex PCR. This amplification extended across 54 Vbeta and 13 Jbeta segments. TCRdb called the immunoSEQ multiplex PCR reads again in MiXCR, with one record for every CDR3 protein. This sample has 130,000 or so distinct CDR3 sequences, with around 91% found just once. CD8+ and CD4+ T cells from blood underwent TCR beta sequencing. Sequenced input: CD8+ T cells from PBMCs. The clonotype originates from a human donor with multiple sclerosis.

For the CDR3, the DNA is TGTGCCAGCACGGGAGTGGGGAATGAGCAGTTCTTC. Translating gives CASTGVGNEQFF. The chain combines TRBV12-3 or TRBV12-4 with TRBJ2-1; tentative D call: TRBD2 (6 bases). The CDR3 covers 12 residues. V dropped 7 bases and J dropped 7 bases, with 11 bases sitting between them.